This T cell receptor beta chain was retrieved from a study of OX40 agonist ivuxolimab in advanced cancers. For the study at large: Earlier treatment with anti-PD-1, anti-PD-L1 or anti-CTLA-4 was permitted, and approximately 38% had received some.

This CDR3 is 15 amino acids long. From germline, CDR1 is LGHNA and CDR2 YSLEER. Trimming took off 0 bases at V and 3 bases at J, with 11 bases between the two ends. Assay used: immunoSEQ multiplex PCR; TCRdb lists only in-frame clones, some missing. Of 48,000 or so clones in the sample, 83% were seen once. General study results and limits: CD4+ T cells averaged fewer expanded clones than CD8+ T cells. It was not determined which antigens were specifically recognized by the peripheral T cells that had undergone clonal expansion.

Regarding this clone: The antigen is not known.

This specimen was CD4+ or CD8+ T cells sorted from blood, taken in a trial of the OX40 agonist ivuxolimab. This sequence joins TRBV4-3 and TRBJ1-2; D gene uncertain. This clonotype originated in an adult with an advanced solid tumor such as melanoma, head and neck, liver or kidney cancer. CDR3 nucleotides: TGCGCCAGCAGCCAAGAATACGCCAGTCACTATGGCTACACCTTC. This sequence encodes CASSQEYASHYGYTF.